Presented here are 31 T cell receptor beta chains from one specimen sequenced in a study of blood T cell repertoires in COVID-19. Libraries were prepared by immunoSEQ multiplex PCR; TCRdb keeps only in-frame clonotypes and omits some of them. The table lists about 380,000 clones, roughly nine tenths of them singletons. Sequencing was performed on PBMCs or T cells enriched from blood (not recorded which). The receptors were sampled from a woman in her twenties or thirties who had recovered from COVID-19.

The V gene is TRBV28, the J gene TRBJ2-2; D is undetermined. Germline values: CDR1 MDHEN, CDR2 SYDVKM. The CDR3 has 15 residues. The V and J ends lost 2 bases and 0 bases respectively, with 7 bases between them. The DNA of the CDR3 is TGTGCCAGCAGTTTAACTCGCCCGAACACCGGGGAGCTGTTTTTT. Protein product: CASSLTRPNTGELFF.

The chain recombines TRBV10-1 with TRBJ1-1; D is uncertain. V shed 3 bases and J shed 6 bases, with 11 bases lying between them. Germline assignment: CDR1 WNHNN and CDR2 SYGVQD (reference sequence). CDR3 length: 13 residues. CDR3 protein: CASSEGVNAEAFF. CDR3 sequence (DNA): TGCGCCAGCAGTGAAGGAGTTAACGCTGAAGCTTTCTTT.

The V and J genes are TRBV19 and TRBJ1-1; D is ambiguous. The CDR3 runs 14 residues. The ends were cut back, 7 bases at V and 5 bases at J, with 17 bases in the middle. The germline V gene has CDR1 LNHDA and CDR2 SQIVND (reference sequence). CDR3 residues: CASTPQAIGTEAFF. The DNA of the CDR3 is TGTGCCAGTACCCCACAAGCGATTGGGACTGAAGCTTTCTTT.

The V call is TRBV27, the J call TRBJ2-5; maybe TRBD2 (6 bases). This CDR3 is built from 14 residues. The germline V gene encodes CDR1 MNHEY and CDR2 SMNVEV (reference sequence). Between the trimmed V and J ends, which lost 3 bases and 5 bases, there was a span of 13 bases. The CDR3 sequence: CASSLRVGGETQYF. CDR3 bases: TGTGCCAGCAGTTTGAGGGTTGGAGGGGAGACCCAGTACTTC.

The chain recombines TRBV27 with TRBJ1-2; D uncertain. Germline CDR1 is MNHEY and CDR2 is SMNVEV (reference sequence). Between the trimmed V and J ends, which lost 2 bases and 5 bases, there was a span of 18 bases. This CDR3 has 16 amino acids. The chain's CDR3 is CASSLARGGWEYGYTF. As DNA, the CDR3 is TGTGCCAGCAGTTTAGCCAGAGGCGGTTGGGAGTATGGCTACACCTTC.

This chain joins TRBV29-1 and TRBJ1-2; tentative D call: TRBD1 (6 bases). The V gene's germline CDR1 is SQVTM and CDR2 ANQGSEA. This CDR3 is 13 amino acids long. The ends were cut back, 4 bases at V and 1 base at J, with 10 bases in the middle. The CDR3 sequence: CSVAVGGNYGYTF. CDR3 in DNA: TGCAGCGTTGCTGTAGGGGGTAACTATGGCTACACCTTC.

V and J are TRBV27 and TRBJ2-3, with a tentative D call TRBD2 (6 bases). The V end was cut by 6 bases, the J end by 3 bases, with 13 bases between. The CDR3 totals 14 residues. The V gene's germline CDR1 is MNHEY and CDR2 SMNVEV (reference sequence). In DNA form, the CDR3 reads TGTGCCAGCAGGGGGGGTTTGTGGACAGATACGCAGTATTTT. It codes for CASRGGLWTDTQYF.

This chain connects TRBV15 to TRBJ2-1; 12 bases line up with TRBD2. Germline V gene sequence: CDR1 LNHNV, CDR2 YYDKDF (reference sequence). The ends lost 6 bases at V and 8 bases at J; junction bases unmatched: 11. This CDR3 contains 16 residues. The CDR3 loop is CATSLNLAGGSDEQFF. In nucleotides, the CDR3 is TGTGCCACCAGTTTAAACCTAGCGGGAGGGTCCGATGAGCAGTTCTTC.

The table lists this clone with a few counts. CDR3 coding DNA: TGTGCCAGCAGCCTAATCCCCCGGGACTCCGCTAGCACAGATACGCAGTATTTT. Residues: CASSLIPRDSASTDTQYF. The chain joins TRBV14 to TRBJ2-3, with a tentative D call TRBD2 (6 bases). Trimming stripped 4 bases from V and 0 bases from J, with 20 bases between. From germline, CDR1 is SGHDN and CDR2 FVKESK. The CDR3 consists of 18 residues.

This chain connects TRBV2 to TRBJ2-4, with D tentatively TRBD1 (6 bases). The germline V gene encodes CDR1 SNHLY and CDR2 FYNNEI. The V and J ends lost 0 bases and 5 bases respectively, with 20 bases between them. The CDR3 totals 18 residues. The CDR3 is CASSEARGLGPFENIQYF. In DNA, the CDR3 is TGTGCCAGCAGTGAAGCCAGGGGATTAGGCCCCTTCGAAAACATTCAGTACTTC.

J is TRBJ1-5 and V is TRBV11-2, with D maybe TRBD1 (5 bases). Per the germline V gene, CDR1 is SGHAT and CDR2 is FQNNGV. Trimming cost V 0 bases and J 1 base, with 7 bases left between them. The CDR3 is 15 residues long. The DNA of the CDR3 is TGTGCCAGCAGCTTAGAGGCAGGGAGCAATCAGCCCCAGCATTTT. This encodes CASSLEAGSNQPQHF.

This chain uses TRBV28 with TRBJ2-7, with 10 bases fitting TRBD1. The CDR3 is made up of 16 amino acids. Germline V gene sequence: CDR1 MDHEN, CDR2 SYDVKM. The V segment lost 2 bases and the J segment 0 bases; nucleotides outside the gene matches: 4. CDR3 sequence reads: CASSLRGQGLSYEQYF. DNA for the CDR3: TGTGCCAGCAGTTTAAGGGGACAGGGGCTCTCCTACGAGCAGTACTTC.

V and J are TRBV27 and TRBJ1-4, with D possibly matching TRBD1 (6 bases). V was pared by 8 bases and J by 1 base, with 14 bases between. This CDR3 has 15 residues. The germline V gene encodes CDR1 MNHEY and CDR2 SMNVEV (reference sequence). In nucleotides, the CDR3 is TGTGCCAGCGCCACAGGGTGGAGAACTAATGAAAAACTGTTTTTT. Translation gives CASATGWRTNEKLFF.

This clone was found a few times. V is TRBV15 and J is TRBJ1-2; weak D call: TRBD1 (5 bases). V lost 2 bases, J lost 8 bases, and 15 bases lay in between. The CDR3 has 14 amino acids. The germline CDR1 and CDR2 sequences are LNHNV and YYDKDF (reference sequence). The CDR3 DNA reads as TGTGCCACCAGCAGACCAGGAACAGGAGGGGGCTACACCTTC. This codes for CATSRPGTGGGYTF.

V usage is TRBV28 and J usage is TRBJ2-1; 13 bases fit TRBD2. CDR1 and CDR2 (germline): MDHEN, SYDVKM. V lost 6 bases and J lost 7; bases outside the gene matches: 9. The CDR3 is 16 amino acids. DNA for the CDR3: TGTGCCAGCAGCAAGACTAGCGGGAGGCCGGTTAATGAGCAGTTCTTC. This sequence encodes CASSKTSGRPVNEQFF.

The CDR3 loop is CASSPAALGTEAFF. CDR3 in DNA: TGTGCCAGCTCACCTGCGGCTCTGGGCACTGAAGCTTTCTTT. This chain uses TRBV18 with TRBJ1-1; D is ambiguous. This CDR3 has 14 amino acids. Trimming pared 3 bases from V and 4 bases from J, leaving 12 bases between. CDR1 is KGHSH, CDR2 LQKENI, per germline.

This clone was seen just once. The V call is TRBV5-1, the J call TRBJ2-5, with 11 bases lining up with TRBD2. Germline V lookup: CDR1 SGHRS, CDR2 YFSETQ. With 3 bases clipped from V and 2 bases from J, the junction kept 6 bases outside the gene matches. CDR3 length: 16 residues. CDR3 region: CASSSGTSGTQETQYF. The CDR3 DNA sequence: TGCGCCAGCAGCTCGGGGACTAGCGGAACTCAAGAGACCCAGTACTTC. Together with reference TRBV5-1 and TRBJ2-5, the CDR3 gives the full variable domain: KAGVTQTPRYLIKTRGQQVTLSCSPISGHRSVSWYQQTPGQGLQFLFEYFSETQRNKGNFPGRFSGRQFSNSRSEMNVSTLELGDSALYLCASSSGTSGTQETQYFGPGTRLLVL.

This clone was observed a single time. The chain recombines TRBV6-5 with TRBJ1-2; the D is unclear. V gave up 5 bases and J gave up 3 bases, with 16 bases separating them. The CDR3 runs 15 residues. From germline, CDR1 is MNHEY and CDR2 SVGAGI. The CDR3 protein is CASSPAAGPYYGYTF. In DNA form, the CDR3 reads TGTGCCAGCAGTCCTGCGGCGGGCCCATACTATGGCTACACCTTC.

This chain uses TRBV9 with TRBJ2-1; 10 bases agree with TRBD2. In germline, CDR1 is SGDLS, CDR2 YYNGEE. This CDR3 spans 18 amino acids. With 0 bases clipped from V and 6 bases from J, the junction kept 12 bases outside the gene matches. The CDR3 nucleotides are TGTGCCAGCAGCGTAGTGAGCGGGGGGGCCTTTGCCCTCAATGAGCAGTTCTTC. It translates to CASSVVSGGAFALNEQFF. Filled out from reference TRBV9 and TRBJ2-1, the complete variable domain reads DSGVTQTPKHLITATGQRVTLRCSPRSGDLSVYWYQQSLDQGLQFLIQYYNGEERAKGNILERFSAQQFPDLHSELNLSSLELGDSALYFCASSVVSGGAFALNEQFFGPGTRLTVL.

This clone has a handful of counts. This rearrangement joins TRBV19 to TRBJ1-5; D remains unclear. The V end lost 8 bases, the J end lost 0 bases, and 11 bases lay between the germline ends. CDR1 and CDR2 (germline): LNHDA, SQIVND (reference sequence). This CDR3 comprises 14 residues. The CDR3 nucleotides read TGTGCCAGTGCGGCGGGGTATAGCAATCAGCCCCAGCATTTT. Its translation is CASAAGYSNQPQHF. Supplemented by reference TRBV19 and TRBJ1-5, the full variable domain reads DGGITQSPKYLFRKEGQNVTLSCEQNLNHDAMYWYRQDPGQGLRLIYYSQIVNDFQKGDIAEGYSVSREKKESFPLTVTSAQKNPTAFYLCASAAGYSNQPQHFGDGTRLSIL.

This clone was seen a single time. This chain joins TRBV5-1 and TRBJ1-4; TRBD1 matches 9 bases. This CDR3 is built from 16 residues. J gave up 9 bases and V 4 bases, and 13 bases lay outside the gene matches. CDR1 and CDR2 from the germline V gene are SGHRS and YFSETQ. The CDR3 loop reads CASSQLGTGMGKKLFF. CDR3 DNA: TGCGCCAGCAGCCAACTTGGGACAGGGATGGGTAAAAAACTGTTTTTT.

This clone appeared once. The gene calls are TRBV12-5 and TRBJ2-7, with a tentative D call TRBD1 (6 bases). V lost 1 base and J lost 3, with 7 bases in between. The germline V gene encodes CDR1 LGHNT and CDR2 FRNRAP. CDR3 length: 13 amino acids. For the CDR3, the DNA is TGTGCTAGTGGTTTGGAGGGGGACTACGAGCAGTACTTC. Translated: CASGLEGDYEQYF.

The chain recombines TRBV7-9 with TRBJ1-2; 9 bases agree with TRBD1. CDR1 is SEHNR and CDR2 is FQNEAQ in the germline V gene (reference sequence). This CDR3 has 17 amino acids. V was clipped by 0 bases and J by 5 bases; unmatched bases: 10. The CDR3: CASSLALQGAGPYGYTF. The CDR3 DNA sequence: TGTGCCAGCAGCTTAGCGCTACAGGGGGCTGGCCCGTATGGCTACACCTTC.

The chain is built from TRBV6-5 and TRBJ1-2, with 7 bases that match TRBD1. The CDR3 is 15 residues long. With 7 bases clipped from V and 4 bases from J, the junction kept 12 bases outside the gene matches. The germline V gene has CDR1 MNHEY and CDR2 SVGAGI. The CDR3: CASTINRGRGYGYTF. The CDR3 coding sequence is TGTGCCAGCACTATTAACAGGGGCAGAGGCTATGGCTACACCTTC.

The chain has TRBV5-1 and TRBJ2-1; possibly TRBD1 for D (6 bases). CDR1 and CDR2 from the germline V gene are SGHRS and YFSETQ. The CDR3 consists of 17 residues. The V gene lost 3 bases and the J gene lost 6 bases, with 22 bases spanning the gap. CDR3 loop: CASSSGAGVSRANEQFF. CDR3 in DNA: TGCGCCAGCAGCTCAGGAGCAGGGGTTTCGAGGGCCAATGAGCAGTTCTTC.

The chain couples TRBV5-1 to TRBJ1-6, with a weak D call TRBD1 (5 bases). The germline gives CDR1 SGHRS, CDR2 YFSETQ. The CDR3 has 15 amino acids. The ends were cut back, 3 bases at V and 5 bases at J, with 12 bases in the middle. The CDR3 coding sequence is TGCGCCAGCAGCTCCGCGGGGGTTGATAATTCACCCCTCCACTTT. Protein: CASSSAGVDNSPLHF.

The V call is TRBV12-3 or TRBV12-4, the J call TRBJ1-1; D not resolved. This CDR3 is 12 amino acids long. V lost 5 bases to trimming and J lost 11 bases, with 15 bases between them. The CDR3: CASSIQRGAAFF. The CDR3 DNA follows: TGTGCCAGCAGTATCCAGCGGGGTGCTGCTTTCTTT.

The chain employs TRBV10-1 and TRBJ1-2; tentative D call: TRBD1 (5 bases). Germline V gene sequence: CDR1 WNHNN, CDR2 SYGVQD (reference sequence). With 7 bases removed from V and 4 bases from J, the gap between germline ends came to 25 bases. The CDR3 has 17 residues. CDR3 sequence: CASTESLRQFSVYGYTF. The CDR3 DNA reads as TGCGCCAGCACTGAAAGTTTAAGACAGTTTTCTGTCTATGGCTACACCTTC.

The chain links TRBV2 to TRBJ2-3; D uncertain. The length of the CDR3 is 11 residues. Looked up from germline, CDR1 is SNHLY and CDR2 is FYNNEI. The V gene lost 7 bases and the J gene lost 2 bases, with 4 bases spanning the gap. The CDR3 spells CASTYTDTQYF. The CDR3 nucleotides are TGTGCCAGCACCTACACAGATACGCAGTATTTT.

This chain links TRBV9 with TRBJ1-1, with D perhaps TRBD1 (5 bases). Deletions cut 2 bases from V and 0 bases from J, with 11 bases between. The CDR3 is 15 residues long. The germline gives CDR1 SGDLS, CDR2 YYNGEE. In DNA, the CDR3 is TGTGCCAGCAGCGTCCTGGACACTCTGAACACTGAAGCTTTCTTT. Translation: CASSVLDTLNTEAFF.

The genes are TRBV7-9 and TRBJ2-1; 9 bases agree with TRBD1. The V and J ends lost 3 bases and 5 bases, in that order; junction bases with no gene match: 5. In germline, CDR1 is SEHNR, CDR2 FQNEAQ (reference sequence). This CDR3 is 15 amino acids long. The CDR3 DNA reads TGTGCCAGCAGCTTCTGGACAGGGGTAGACAATGAGCAGTTCTTC. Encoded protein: CASSFWTGVDNEQFF.